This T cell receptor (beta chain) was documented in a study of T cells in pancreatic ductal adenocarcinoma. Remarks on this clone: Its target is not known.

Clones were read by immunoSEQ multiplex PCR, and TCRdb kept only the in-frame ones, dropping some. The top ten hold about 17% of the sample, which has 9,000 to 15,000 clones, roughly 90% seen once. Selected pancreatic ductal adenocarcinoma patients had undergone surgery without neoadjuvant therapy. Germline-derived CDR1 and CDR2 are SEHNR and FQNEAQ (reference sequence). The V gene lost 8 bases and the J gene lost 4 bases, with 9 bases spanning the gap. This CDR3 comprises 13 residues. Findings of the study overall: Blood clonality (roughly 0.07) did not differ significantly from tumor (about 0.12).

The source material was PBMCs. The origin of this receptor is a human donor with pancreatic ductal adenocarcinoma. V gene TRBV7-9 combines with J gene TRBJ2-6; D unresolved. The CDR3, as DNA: TGTGCCAGCGGAAAGGTCGGGGCCAACGTCCTGACTTTC. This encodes CASGKVGANVLTF.